The 19 T cell receptor beta chains given below trace back to one sample, sequenced in a study of Graves' ophthalmopathy and Graves' hyperthyroidism. Amplification of TCR beta CDR3 regions used RNA transcripts. After a first-round RT-PCR with HTBI primers, a second-round multiplex PCR was run. Using its own MiXCR run on the multiplex PCR reads, TCRdb lists one record per CDR3 protein. The table records hundreds of thousands of distinct CDR3 sequences, about 40% of them present only once. Sequencing was performed on peripheral blood. The receptors stem from an adult man with Graves' ophthalmopathy.

The CDR3 DNA follows: TGCGCCAGCAGCTTGGAACCCAACGTCCTGACTTTC. As protein: CASSLEPNVLTF. The chain uses TRBV5-1 and TRBJ2-6; D gene uncertain. The germline CDR1 and CDR2 sequences are SGHRS and YFSETQ. V was cut by 0 bases and J by 8 bases, with 3 bases left in between. The CDR3 is 12 residues long.

A remark on this clonotype: This may come from a read error, since a much larger clone is one base off. The chain has TRBV20-1 and TRBJ2-7; the D is unclear. V shed 1 base and J shed 0 bases, with 7 bases lying between them. This CDR3 contains 13 residues. Germline V gene lookup returns CDR1 DFQATT and CDR2 SNEGSKA (reference sequence). The CDR3 sequence is CSARVVVSYEQYF. The DNA for the CDR3 is TGCAGTGCTAGAGTGGTCGTCTCCTACGAGCAGTACTTC.

At least ten counts were recorded for this clonotype. V is TRBV10-2 and J is TRBJ1-1, with TRBD1 matching over 10 bases. The CDR3 spans 13 residues. The J segment lost 5 bases and the V segment lost 6 bases, leaving 3 bases of the junction unmatched. Per the germline V gene, CDR1 is WSHSY and CDR2 is SAAADI. The CDR3 DNA is TGCGCCAGCAGATTGGACAGGGGGACTGAAGCTTTCTTT. It translates to CASRLDRGTEAFF.

This clonotype was observed many times. V usage is TRBV12-3 or TRBV12-4 and J usage is TRBJ1-5; D is uncertain. This CDR3 is built from 14 residues. Trimming removed 6 bases from V and 2 bases from J, with 11 bases in between. DNA of the CDR3: TGTGCCAGCAGCCACTCTAGGGGCAATCAGCCCCAGCATTTT. Translated: CASSHSRGNQPQHF.

In this sample, this clonotype turned up many times. The chain has TRBV5-8 and TRBJ1-2; 8 bases align to TRBD1. CDR1 and CDR2 from the germline V gene are SGHTS and YDEGEE. This CDR3 comprises 15 residues. J gave up 0 bases and V 4 bases, and 5 bases lay outside the gene matches. The DNA of the CDR3 is TGTGCCAGCAGCCTGCAGACAGGGGCTAACTATGGCTACACCTTC. Protein: CASSLQTGANYGYTF.

Concerning this clonotype itself: A junction end diverges from the germline sequence, so it may reflect a read error. J is TRBJ2-5 and V is TRBV7-9; D may be TRBD1 or TRBD2 (5 bases each). This CDR3 comprises 13 residues. Germline V CDR1 and CDR2: SEHNR, FQNEAQ (reference sequence). The CDR3 spells CASSAGRVETQYF. In DNA, the CDR3 is TGTGCTAGCAGCGCAGGGCGGGTGGAGACCCAGTACTTC.

This chain uses TRBV24-1 with TRBJ1-4; a possible D gene is TRBD1 (6 bases). This CDR3 has 18 amino acids. Germline CDR1 and CDR2: KGHDR and SFDVKD. V lost 4 bases to trimming and J lost 7 bases, with 24 bases between them. The CDR3 region is CATSEPVELRARGEKLFF. Written as DNA, the CDR3 is TGTGCCACCAGTGAGCCAGTCGAGCTGCGGGCCAGGGGTGAAAAACTGTTTTTT.

Details on this clonotype: Relative to the germline gene, one junction end is altered; a read error may explain this. This chain connects TRBV5-1 to TRBJ2-6; D may be TRBD1 (5 bases). Per germline, CDR1 SGHRS and CDR2 YFSETQ. There are 15 residues in the CDR3. The CDR3 bases are TGCGCCAGCAGCTTGGAGCCTTCTGGGGCCAACGTCCCGACTTTC. Protein product: CASSLEPSGANVPTF.

The J gene is TRBJ2-6, the V gene TRBV19, with 8 bases that match TRBD1. CDR1 and CDR2 (germline): LNHDA, SQIVND (reference sequence). The CDR3 length is 17 residues. V gave up 7 bases and J gave up 0 bases; unmatched junction bases: 8. Here the CDR3 DNA reads TGTGCCAGTACCCAGACAGGGGAGGCCTCTGGGGCCAACGTCCTGACTTTC. This encodes CASTQTGEASGANVLTF.

The V call is TRBV19, the J call TRBJ2-5; D assignment may be TRBD1 or TRBD2 (5 bases each). The CDR3 length is 14 residues. Germline V gene lookup returns CDR1 LNHDA and CDR2 SQIVND (reference sequence). Trimming removed 7 bases from V and 5 bases from J, with 17 bases in between. The CDR3 region has the DNA TGTGCCAGTACGGACACCGAGACTAAGGAGACCCAGTACTTC. The encoded protein is CASTDTETKETQYF. The variable domain in full, with the rest retrieved from reference TRBV19 and TRBJ2-5, is DGGITQSPKYLFRKEGQNVTLSCEQNLNHDAMYWYRQDPGQGLRLIYYSQIVNDFQKGDIAEGYSVSREKKESFPLTVTSAQKNPTAFYLCASTDTETKETQYFGPGTRLLVL.

This clonotype was counted between two and nine times. This sequence joins TRBV30 and TRBJ1-3; no clear D gene. CDR3 length: 11 amino acids. Germline assignment: CDR1 GTSNPN and CDR2 SVGIG (reference sequence). Trimming removed 7 bases at V and 8 bases at J, with 12 bases between. CDR3 sequence (DNA): TGTGCCTACGGCGTAGCGTACACCATATATTTT. This codes for CAYGVAYTIYF.

Notes on this clonotype: One base away lies a much larger clone, so this may be a sequencing read error. V usage is TRBV19 and J usage is TRBJ2-2; 10 bases map to TRBD1. Unmatched junction bases numbered 8, after V lost 11 bases and J lost 5 bases. Germline V gene data show CDR1 as LNHDA and CDR2 as SQIVND (reference sequence). The CDR3 has 14 amino acids. The CDR3 coding sequence is TGTGCCGGTGACCAGGGACAGGGGACCGGGGAGCTGTTTTTT. Its protein product is CAGDQGQGTGELFF. Variable domain in full (rest from reference TRBV19 and TRBJ2-2): DGGITQSPKYLFRKEGQNVTLSCEQNLNHDAMYWYRQDPGQGLRLIYYSQIVNDFQKGDIAEGYSVSREKKESFPLTVTSAQKNPTAFYLCAGDQGQGTGELFFGEGSRLTVL.

This clonotype was seen at least ten times. The J gene is TRBJ1-6, the V gene TRBV9; tentatively, D is TRBD1 (5 bases). The germline CDR1 and CDR2 sequences are SGDLS and YYNGEE. CDR3 size: 13 residues. Deletions cut 2 bases from V and 13 bases from J, with 13 bases between. The CDR3 protein is CASSVAGRGPLHF. The CDR3 nucleotides are TGTGCCAGCAGCGTCGCAGGGCGAGGGCCCCTCCACTTT.

This clonotype has a handful of counts. The V and J genes are TRBV7-2 and TRBJ2-7, with D maybe TRBD2 (6 bases). Trimming pared 2 bases from V and 6 bases from J, leaving 11 bases between. The CDR3 runs 13 residues. CDR1 is SGHTA, CDR2 FQGNSA, per germline. This chain's CDR3 is CASSLFKGGEQYF. DNA of the CDR3: TGTGCCAGCAGCTTATTTAAGGGAGGCGAGCAGTACTTC.

As for this clonotype: One end of the junction varies from germline; a read error may be responsible. The chain is built from TRBV10-3 and TRBJ1-4; D not resolved. The CDR3 has 16 residues. CDR1 ENHRY and CDR2 SYGVKD come from the germline V gene. CDR3 sequence: CASSPREGGGNEKLFF. CDR3 bases: TGTGCCAGCAGTCCCCGGGAGGGTGGCGGGAATGAAAAACTGTTTTTT.

This chain uses TRBV15 with TRBJ2-3; TRBD2 matches 7 bases. CDR1 LNHNV and CDR2 YYDKDF come from the germline V gene (reference sequence). There are 15 residues in the CDR3. With 5 bases clipped from V and 2 bases from J, the junction kept 7 bases outside the gene matches. The DNA for the CDR3 is TGTGCCACCAGCCTTACCGGGACTAACACAGATACGCAGTATTTT. This encodes CATSLTGTNTDTQYF.

The V gene is TRBV10-3, the J gene TRBJ1-5; perhaps TRBD1 as D (6 bases). This CDR3 is 14 amino acids long. V was shortened by 10 bases and J by 5 bases, with 18 bases between the two germline ends. Germline-derived CDR1 and CDR2 are ENHRY and SYGVKD. The CDR3 DNA is TGTGCCAGCACCTTACGGGGGGCTGATCAGCCCCAGCATTTT. Its translation is CASTLRGADQPQHF.

This clonotype was counted many times. The rearrangement links TRBV20-1 to TRBJ2-7; D unresolved. CDR1 is DFQATT and CDR2 is SNEGSKA in the germline V gene (reference sequence). V lost 5 bases, J lost 2 bases, and 19 bases lay in between. The CDR3 sequence is 15 residues long. In DNA, the CDR3 is TGCAGTGCTCCCCGTCACCCGGGTGAGACCTACGAGCAGTACTTC. It yields the protein CSAPRHPGETYEQYF.

A few counts support this clonotype. This chain joins TRBV5-1 and TRBJ1-2; D unclear. Germline V gene lookup returns CDR1 SGHRS and CDR2 YFSETQ. V dropped 4 bases and J dropped 4 bases, with 14 bases sitting between them. The CDR3 is made up of 14 amino acids. In nucleotides, the CDR3 is TGCGCCAGCAGCCCCCCTGTGACGTCCTATGGCTACACCTTC. It encodes CASSPPVTSYGYTF.